A single sample gave rise to the 11 T cell receptor beta chains below, sequenced in a study of cytomegalovirus exposure and HLA in healthy donors. Assay: immunoSEQ multiplex PCR; the TCRdb copy retains only in-frame clones and omits some. The sample includes around 99,000 clones, roughly 86% of them seen just once. The sample taken for sequencing was PBMCs. All receptors come from a young woman in good health and CMV-seronegative.

This clone was seen only a few times. The CDR3 loop is CASSLDSSYEQYF. CDR3 bases: TGTGCCAGCAGTTTGGACAGTTCCTACGAGCAGTACTTC. This chain uses TRBV28 with TRBJ2-7; the D gene is possibly TRBD1 (6 bases). This CDR3 comprises 13 residues. V was cut by 3 bases and J by 1 base, with 7 bases left in between. Looked up from germline, CDR1 is MDHEN and CDR2 is SYDVKM.

This clone was detected a few times. The chain carries TRBV27 and TRBJ2-5; TRBD2 aligns across 8 bases. CDR3 length equals 15 residues. Per the germline V gene, CDR1 is MNHEY and CDR2 is SMNVEV (reference sequence). V lost 5 bases and J lost 5; bases outside the gene matches: 10. The CDR3 DNA follows: TGTGCCAGCAGTCTACGAGGACTAGCATACGAGACCCAGTACTTC. It is translated as CASSLRGLAYETQYF.

V gene TRBV4-3 combines with J gene TRBJ2-7; D gene unclear. The V end was cut by 0 bases, the J end by 1 base, with 7 bases between. Germline V gene data show CDR1 as LGHNA and CDR2 as YSLEER. The CDR3 spans 14 residues. The CDR3 sequence is CASSQDPRSYEQYF. In nucleotides, the CDR3 is TGCGCCAGCAGCCAAGATCCGCGGTCCTACGAGCAGTACTTC.

The table lists this clone with a count of one. The V gene is TRBV7-6, the J gene TRBJ2-5; D gene uncertain. Trimming removed 1 base at V and 0 bases at J, with 9 bases between. The CDR3 covers 15 residues. The germline V gene encodes CDR1 SGHVS and CDR2 FNYEAQ. DNA for the CDR3: TGTGCCAGCAGCTTAGGACTCGGATACCAAGAGACCCAGTACTTC. Translation: CASSLGLGYQETQYF.

The genes are TRBV7-6 and TRBJ2-7; TRBD2 agrees at 8 bases. The CDR3 extends over 15 amino acids. Trimming at V came to 2 bases and at J to 6 bases, leaving 9 bases not matched to a gene. Germline CDR1 is SGHVS and CDR2 is FNYEAQ. CDR3 loop: CASSLSGGPSSEQYF. The CDR3 coding sequence is TGTGCCAGCAGCTTAAGCGGGGGCCCTTCGTCCGAGCAGTACTTC.

This clone was counted a single time. The chain links TRBV11-2 to TRBJ2-5; 13 bases line up with TRBD2. The V gene end was trimmed by 4 bases and the J gene end by 5 bases; junction bases not matched to a gene: 10. The CDR3 contains 17 residues. Per germline, CDR1 SGHAT and CDR2 FQNNGV. CDR3 nucleotide sequence: TGTGCCAGCAGCTGGACCCCGGGACTAGCGGGGTTGGAGACCCAGTACTTC. This translates into CASSWTPGLAGLETQYF.

The chain combines TRBV7-2 with TRBJ1-5; D remains unclear. Between the trimmed V and J ends, which lost 5 bases and 4 bases, there was a span of 6 bases. The CDR3 runs 12 residues. Germline values: CDR1 SGHTA, CDR2 FQGNSA. The CDR3 nucleotides are TGTGCCAGCAGCCCCTATAATCAGCCCCAGCATTTT. It is translated as CASSPYNQPQHF.

V and J are TRBV5-1 and TRBJ2-5; D gene ambiguous. This CDR3 is 11 amino acids long. Trimming left V 1 base short and J 5 bases short, with 3 bases between. Germline V lookup: CDR1 SGHRS, CDR2 YFSETQ. DNA for the CDR3: TGCGCCAGCAGCTTGCAGGAGACCCAGTACTTC. Translation: CASSLQETQYF.

Written as DNA, the CDR3 is TGCGCCAGCGAAAAGACCGGGACAGGAAATTCACCCCTCCACTTT. The encoded protein is CASEKTGTGNSPLHF. The rearrangement uses TRBV5-1 and TRBJ1-6; 8 bases align to TRBD1. Looked up from germline, CDR1 is SGHRS and CDR2 is YFSETQ. The V segment lost 7 bases and the J segment 7 bases; nucleotides outside the gene matches: 10. CDR3 length: 15 residues.

The V and J genes are TRBV9 and TRBJ2-5, with D possibly matching TRBD1 (6 bases). CDR3 length equals 15 residues. The V and J ends lost 3 bases and 2 bases respectively, with 14 bases between them. From germline, CDR1 is SGDLS and CDR2 YYNGEE. CDR3 nucleotides: TGTGCCAGCAGCGCCCAAACAGGGTTACAAGAGACCCAGTACTTC. This gives the protein CASSAQTGLQETQYF.

The rearrangement joins TRBV27 to TRBJ2-3; 7 bases are a match to TRBD1. V lost 3 bases, J lost 3 bases, and 6 bases stayed unmatched. The CDR3 covers 15 residues. Per germline, CDR1 MNHEY and CDR2 SMNVEV (reference sequence). CDR3: CASSFLDRVTDTQYF. For the CDR3, the DNA is TGTGCCAGCAGTTTTTTAGACAGGGTTACAGATACGCAGTATTTT.